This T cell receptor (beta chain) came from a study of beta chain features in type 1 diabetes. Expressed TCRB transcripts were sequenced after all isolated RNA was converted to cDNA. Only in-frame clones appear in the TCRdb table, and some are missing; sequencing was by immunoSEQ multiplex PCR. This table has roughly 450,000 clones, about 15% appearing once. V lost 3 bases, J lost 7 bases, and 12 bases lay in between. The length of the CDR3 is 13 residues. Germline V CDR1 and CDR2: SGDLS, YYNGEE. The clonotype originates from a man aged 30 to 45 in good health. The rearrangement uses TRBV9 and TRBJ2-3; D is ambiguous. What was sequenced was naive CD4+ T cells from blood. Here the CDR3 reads CASSAARGYTQYF. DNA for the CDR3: TGTGCCAGCAGCGCCGCCCGTGGGTATACGCAGTATTTT.